These T cell receptor beta chains were read from a single sample in a study of T cells in Graves' hyperthyroidism and ophthalmopathy. One entry per CDR3 protein, called by TCRdb with MiXCR from the multiplex PCR reads. Of about 740,000 distinct CDR3 sequences in the sample, about 15% were seen once. The sequenced sample was blood. The receptor source for this set is a woman aged 18-29 years with Graves' hyperthyroidism. CDR3s include the opening cysteine and the closing phenylalanine or tryptophan. Each record gives: D gene, clone size, J gene, V gene, CDR3 DNA, CDR3 protein. D genes are given only for firm matches. Rows may omit the clone size; those that give it use once, few, many or a size class.

D: -; size: few; J: TRBJ2-7; V: TRBV20-1; DNA: TGCAGTGGGCGGACCTACCTCTCCTACGAGCAGTACTTC; CDR3: CSGRTYLSYEQYF
D: TRBD2; size: -; J: TRBJ2-3; V: TRBV20-1; DNA: TGCAGTGCTAGACCCCCTAGCGGGAGGGCTAGCACAGATACGCAGTATTTT; CDR3: CSARPPSGRASTDTQYF
D: -; size: -; J: TRBJ1-3; V: TRBV29-1; DNA: TGCAGCGTTGATACGGGCTCTGGAAACACCATATATTTT; CDR3: CSVDTGSGNTIYF
D: TRBD1; size: few; J: TRBJ1-1; V: TRBV30; DNA: TGTGCCTGGAATGGGGCCAAGGGGGCTCTGATGAACACTGAAGCTTTCTTT; CDR3: CAWNGAKGALMNTEAFF
D: TRBD1; size: -; J: TRBJ2-7; V: TRBV28; DNA: TGTGCCAGCAGTTCGACAGGGAAGGGTTACGAGCAGTACTTC; CDR3: CASSSTGKGYEQYF
D: -; size: few; J: TRBJ2-7; V: TRBV6-2/TRBV6-3; DNA: TGTGCCAGCAGATCGCGGGACAAGCTTTACGAGCAGTACTTC; CDR3: CASRSRDKLYEQYF
D: -; size: many; J: TRBJ2-3; V: TRBV30; DNA: TGTGCCTGGAGCGACTGGGGATCTAGCACAGATACGCAGTATTTT; CDR3: CAWSDWGSSTDTQYF
D: TRBD1; size: -; J: TRBJ2-2; V: TRBV13; DNA: TGTGCCAGCAGCCAAATCGACAGGGGCGGTACCGGGGAGCTGTTTTTT; CDR3: CASSQIDRGGTGELFF
D: -; size: few; J: TRBJ2-3; V: TRBV14; DNA: TGTGCCAGCAGCCAAGACCCAACCACGGATACGCAGTATTTT; CDR3: CASSQDPTTDTQYF
D: TRBD1; size: many; J: TRBJ1-2; V: TRBV6-1; DNA: TGTGCCAGCAGTGAAACAGGGGTCTATGGCTACACCTTC; CDR3: CASSETGVYGYTF
D: -; size: -; J: TRBJ1-3; V: TRBV7-9; DNA: TGTGCCAGCAGCTCCCCTCGACCGTTCTCTGGAAACACCATATATTTT; CDR3: CASSSPRPFSGNTIYF
D: -; size: once; J: TRBJ2-1; V: TRBV19; DNA: TGTGCCAGTAGTGGATGGGTAAGGTCCTACAATGAGCAGTTCTTC; CDR3: CASSGWVRSYNEQFF
D: -; size: many; J: TRBJ1-2; V: TRBV7-2; DNA: TGTGCCAGCAGCTTAGTGGGGGGGCTTTTAATTAACTATGGCTACACCTTC; CDR3: CASSLVGGLLINYGYTF
D: -; size: -; J: TRBJ2-2; V: TRBV12-3/TRBV12-4; DNA: TGTGCCAGCCGTCTTTACGCTACCTTGGTGGGGGGGCTGTTTTTT; CDR3: CASRLYATLVGGLFF
D: -; size: -; J: TRBJ1-2; V: TRBV10-3; DNA: TGTGCCATCAGGAAACAGGATGGCTACACCTTC; CDR3: CAIRKQDGYTF
D: -; size: many; J: TRBJ2-3; V: TRBV7-9; DNA: TGTGCCAGCAGCCGAGAAACCTCCGGGGTGGAAGATACGCAGTATTTT; CDR3: CASSRETSGVEDTQYF
D: TRBD2; size: many; J: TRBJ2-1; V: TRBV6-2/TRBV6-3; DNA: TGTGCCAGCAGTTTACTAGCGGGTGAAATAAGCTCCTACAATGAGCAGTTCTTC; CDR3: CASSLLAGEISSYNEQFF
D: -; size: few; J: TRBJ2-3; V: TRBV7-9; DNA: TGTGCCAGCAGCCCCCGGAGAGGGTTGTTTAATAGCACAGATACGCAGTATTTT; CDR3: CASSPRRGLFNSTDTQYF
D: TRBD1; size: few; J: TRBJ1-2; V: TRBV2; DNA: TGTGCCAGCAGTGGACACAGGGGAATCTATGGCTACACCTTC; CDR3: CASSGHRGIYGYTF
D: TRBD2; size: many; J: TRBJ2-1; V: TRBV11-2; DNA: TGTGCCAGCAGTACCATAGCGGGAGTAGGAAATGAGCAGTTCTTC; CDR3: CASSTIAGVGNEQFF
D: -; size: -; J: TRBJ2-7; V: TRBV7-9; DNA: TGTGCCAGCAGCGGACCAGGTTCGCCTTACGAGCAGTACTTC; CDR3: CASSGPGSPYEQYF
D: -; size: many; J: TRBJ2-7; V: TRBV10-2; DNA: TGCGCCAGCCTAAACGTGGGATGGGCGTACGAGCAGTACTTC; CDR3: CASLNVGWAYEQYF
D: -; size: -; J: TRBJ2-3; V: TRBV4-3; DNA: TGCGCCAGCAGCCAAGAGCCAGCGACCTACACAGATACGCAGTATTTT; CDR3: CASSQEPATYTDTQYF
D: TRBD1; size: -; J: TRBJ1-2; V: TRBV9; DNA: TGTGCCAGCAGCGGATCCGGGACAGGGAGTGGCTACACCTTC; CDR3: CASSGSGTGSGYTF
D: TRBD2; size: once; J: TRBJ2-3; V: TRBV7-6; DNA: TGTGCCAGCAGCTTAGCCCCGGGACTAGCGGGAGGCGGGGGCACAGATACGCAGTATTTT; CDR3: CASSLAPGLAGGGGTDTQYF
D: TRBD2; size: many; J: TRBJ2-1; V: TRBV20-1; DNA: TGCAGTGCTAGAGTGGCTAGCGGGCTCAGCAATGAGCAGTTCTTC; CDR3: CSARVASGLSNEQFF
D: -; size: few; J: TRBJ1-2; V: TRBV2; DNA: TGTGTCAGCAGTGACAGGTGGACCAACTATGGCTACACCTTC; CDR3: CVSSDRWTNYGYTF
D: TRBD1; size: many; J: TRBJ1-1; V: TRBV7-2; DNA: TGTGCCAGCAGGTCGACAGGGATGAACACTGAAGCTTTCTTT; CDR3: CASRSTGMNTEAFF
D: TRBD1; size: -; J: TRBJ1-2; V: TRBV7-9; DNA: TGTGCCAGCAGCTTAGCGGACAGGGTCTGTGGCTACACCTTC; CDR3: CASSLADRVCGYTF
D: TRBD1; size: many; J: TRBJ2-1; V: TRBV20-1; DNA: TGCAGTGCGACAGGGGCCCGTGCCTACAATGAGCAGTTCTTC; CDR3: CSATGARAYNEQFF
D: -; size: many; J: TRBJ2-7; V: TRBV2; DNA: TGTGCCAGCAGTGAATACCGTGGGGGTGAGCAGTACTTC; CDR3: CASSEYRGGEQYF
D: -; size: many; J: TRBJ1-2; V: TRBV18; DNA: TGTGCCAGCTCAGGCTTATTGACAGCCCGTCGGTCCGGCTACACCTTC; CDR3: CASSGLLTARRSGYTF
D: -; size: -; J: TRBJ2-3; V: TRBV6-2/TRBV6-3; DNA: TGTGCCAGCAGTTATCCGTCCAGCGGCACAGATACGCAGTATTTT; CDR3: CASSYPSSGTDTQYF
D: -; size: few; J: TRBJ1-1; V: TRBV7-9; DNA: TGTGCCAGCAGCCCCTCCAGGGCTGCGAACACTGAAGCTTTCTTT; CDR3: CASSPSRAANTEAFF
D: TRBD1; size: many; J: TRBJ1-2; V: TRBV7-2; DNA: TGTGCCAGCAGCTTCGCCGGGACAGGGAACTATGGCTACACCTTC; CDR3: CASSFAGTGNYGYTF
D: TRBD1; size: many; J: TRBJ2-7; V: TRBV7-2; DNA: TGTGCCAGCAGCTTACCCCGCACCGGGACAGGGCTTCGCGAGCAGTACTTC; CDR3: CASSLPRTGTGLREQYF
D: TRBD1; size: many; J: TRBJ2-1; V: TRBV2; DNA: TGTGCCAGCAGGACTGGACAGGGGGGCTACAATGAGCAGTTCTTC; CDR3: CASRTGQGGYNEQFF
D: TRBD2; size: -; J: TRBJ2-7; V: TRBV12-3/TRBV12-4; DNA: TGTGCCAGCAGTATCGGGAGGGGCCCCTACGAGCAGTACTTC; CDR3: CASSIGRGPYEQYF
D: TRBD1; size: -; J: TRBJ1-1; V: TRBV5-6; DNA: TGTGCCAGCAGTCTATTTTGGACAGGGGGCACTGAAGCTTTCTTT; CDR3: CASSLFWTGGTEAFF
D: -; size: many; J: TRBJ1-5; V: TRBV20-1; DNA: TGCAGTGCTAGAGCTGGTCTAAATCAGCCCCAGCATTTT; CDR3: CSARAGLNQPQHF
D: TRBD2; size: -; J: TRBJ2-1; V: TRBV7-9; DNA: TGTGCCAGTAGTACGTGGACTAGCGGGAGTGTGGATGAGCAGTTCTTC; CDR3: CASSTWTSGSVDEQFF
D: TRBD1; size: -; J: TRBJ2-4; V: TRBV4-1; DNA: TGCGCCAGCAGCCAAGTCGCAGGGGGCAGAAACATTCAGTACTTC; CDR3: CASSQVAGGRNIQYF
D: -; size: many; J: TRBJ1-3; V: TRBV20-1; DNA: TGCAGTGCTCTGAGGGAGGGCAACGGAAACACCATATATTTT; CDR3: CSALREGNGNTIYF